This entry features one TCR beta chain sequence. There is no known antigen for this receptor. No base qualities exist here, and no much larger clone lies one base off it. The cohort was made up of approximately 670 healthy bone marrow donors. All cohort members were sampled while nominally healthy, although unrecorded immune exposures were likely present. The donor was CMV seronegative and belonged to the group of around 350 seronegative cohort members. Each donor provided a peripheral blood sample, and peripheral blood mononuclear cells were used for TCR beta sequencing. Genomic DNA extraction from the blood cell samples was performed with the Qiagen DNeasy Blood Extraction Kit. The protocol used for the library was the immunoSEQ multiplex PCR assay. The multiplex PCR relied on a mix of 60 forward primers for TCR Vbeta segments and 13 reverse primers for TCR Jbeta segments. The CDR3 region of rearranged TCR beta genes was amplified from genomic DNA with a multiplex PCR assay. The amplified TCR beta libraries were sequenced on the Illumina HiSeq System as 87-base-pair reads. In the paper's pipeline: A later analysis tallied roughly 78 million unique TCR beta chains across the approximately 670 repertoires, and about 12 million of those chains were shared by two or more donors. Raw reads were error-corrected and collapsed into unique sequences by a nearest-neighbor algorithm in which closely related sequences were merged to remove PCR and sequencing errors. To assign V, D and J gene segments, CDR3 sequences were aligned to IMGT reference sequences. For a sequence to be retained, at least a six-nucleotide match to both a V gene segment and a J gene segment was required. Rearrangements were classified as productive when the CDR3 lacked stop codons and remained in frame with V and J, and all other rearrangements were classified as non-productive. CDR3 was defined according to IMGT convention as the region running from the second conserved V-encoded cysteine to the conserved J-encoded phenylalanine. Sequences without an unambiguous match to a single V gene segment were excluded from the earlier analysis of approximately 560 of the donors. An earlier analysis of almost 600 of the donors classified V segments as functional when productive rearrangements were above 56.7% and as segregating when the standard deviation between donors was above 5%. To diagnose cytomegalovirus status from the catalog of TCR beta chain sequences, a statistical classification framework was built. In a later analysis, TCR nucleotide sequences were compared against IMGT/GENE-DB human TR gene sequences so that V and J genes could be assigned. Using the TCRdist pipeline, a later analysis assigned CDR3 sequences along with most-parsimonious VDJ recombination scenarios. In a later analysis, each TCR beta chain was defined by its CDR3 amino acid sequence together with its V-gene family, and reads lacking a unique V-gene family were excluded. To address suspected cross-contamination and a sequencing artifact, a later analysis removed roughly 640 highly shared, low-generation-probability nucleotide sequences. In a later analysis, a clonal expansion index was calculated for each public chain from normalized within-repertoire ranks of inferred template counts. In a later analysis, generation probabilities were computed using a VDJ recombination model fitted to out-of-frame rearrangements, and the results were checked against IGoR. In a later analysis, hypergeometric tests were used to score TCR-TCR, TCR-HLA and TCR-CMV co-occurrence, with a repertoire-size bias correction applied to TCR pairs. To estimate false discovery rates, a later analysis permuted the HLA or CMV assignments 20 times. A later analysis grouped co-occurring TCRs with DBSCAN, adding TCRdist sequence similarity when clustering within HLA-allele-positive subsets. Co-occurrence clustering excluded repertoires with fewer than 30,000 or more than 120,000 public chains, plus five with anomalous nucleotide sharing. TCRdb re-hosts the immuneACCESS table, in-frame sequences only. Its copies lack some clones; in the studies checked, an unresolved V gene accounts for under half of them, and the cause for the rest is not known. V, J and clone size were drawn from that table, and D and trimming were deduced from the DNA. The sample table shows 100,000 to 150,000 clones, and over 65% are seen once. Jointly, the top ten make up more than 1.5% of the sample.

This entry belongs to a study of cytomegalovirus exposure and HLA in healthy donors (dated by TCRdb to the late 2010s). About the investigation overall: An earlier analysis of approximately 640 of the donors reported roughly 300 Gb of sequence data and roughly 110 million unique TCR beta sequences from about 200 million T cells. A later analysis re-examined previously published TCR beta repertoires from around 670 donors and added high-resolution HLA genotyping to investigate patterns of TCR occurrence. Using immunosequencing, the study profiled T cell repertoires from 666 subjects and related those repertoires to cytomegalovirus serostatus. A later genetic analysis used genome-wide SNP genotypes for about 55% of the 666 donors, treating that subset as a discovery cohort. Among 398 genotyped donors of the cohort, an average of around 240,000 unique TCR beta nucleotide sequences were sequenced per donor, roughly 20% of them non-productive. The genetic ancestry cluster associated with self-reported Caucasian donors included around four fifths of the 398 genotyped donors. Donor age, sex, ethnicity and CMV serostatus were compiled together with the repertoire data. A separate validation cohort of roughly 120 different subjects was used in addition to the 666-subject first cohort. Class I and class II HLA loci were covered by the typing at four-digit resolution. In the later analysis, no new phenotypic data were used to find candidate immune exposures; instead, reliance was placed on TCR beta sequences and their occurrence across donors. Because of strong linkage in the cohort, 5 or 6 DR-DQ haplotypes were treated as single units for association and clustering. An earlier analysis of 500 to 650 of the donors applied high-throughput TCR beta sequencing to assess whether each TCR beta V gene segment acted as functional or pseudogenic. To predict cytomegalovirus infection status, the study brought together high-throughput TCR immunosequencing, statistical association of individual TCRs with disease status, and machine learning. Every discovery cohort repertoire had been produced on one sequencing platform. The study was designed to test whether signatures of past pathogen exposure could be identified by cataloging public T cell receptors. The number of donors typed differed by locus, with roughly 620-630 for A, B, C, DRB1 and DQB1, roughly 520 for DQA1, 600 to 610 for DPA1, and some 440 for DPB1. Approximately 310 gigabases of sequencing data and roughly 90 million unique TCR sequences were included in an early release covering roughly 600 HLA-typed donors.

The investigation overall reported the following: A later analysis reported that several top co-occurrence clusters appeared linked to parvovirus B19, influenza, CMV and Epstein-Barr virus. Because counts were too low, 15 to 20 rarely observed V segments, including chromosome 9 orphons, were excluded from the earlier analysis of 587 of the donors. An earlier analysis of approximately 570 of the donors showed that most TCR beta V segments appeared in productive rearrangements either about 87% or about 30% of the time, which broadly matched IMGT annotations. The study listed 164 TCR beta chains as associated with cytomegalovirus. Strong co-occurrence of HLA alleles, especially DR and DQ, made assigning TCR associations to individual alleles difficult. A later analysis found that HLA-associated TCR beta chains were more clonally expanded and had lower generation probabilities than equally common non-associated chains. The only immune exposure information available for the cohort was CMV serostatus. The cohort was sequenced for TCR beta chains only, and without alpha or paired-chain data the features that could be detected were limited. In a later analysis, around 15,000 TCR beta sequences were associated with specific HLA alleles at a false discovery rate of 0.05. A further reported finding was that TCR beta sequences accurately predicted the HLA-A and HLA-B alleles for most subjects in the first cohort. According to the authors, the approach could potentially be generalized to other disease states and immunological phenotypes. Most TCR sequences were observed very rarely across donors, whereas some public TCRs were present in many individuals. In both the original and validation cohorts, the classifier was reported to diagnose cytomegalovirus status with high specificity and sensitivity. According to a later analysis, most CMV-associated TCR beta chains appeared to be HLA-restricted, and the HLA associations seemed to be driven largely by CMV exposure. According to a later analysis, TCR association rates differed among HLA loci, with DRB1 alleles showing the most associated TCRs and HLA-C alleles showing the fewest. In vitro tests confirmed that three of the cytomegalovirus-associated TCR beta chains recognize cytomegalovirus antigens. Linkage disequilibrium might explain the correlated functional status among segregating V segments, but an unknown experimental factor could not be excluded. The 87-base-pair reads could not distinguish some IMGT-functional V segments, including TRBV6-2 and TRBV6-3, so those segments were excluded. A later genetic analysis reported fewer N-insertions in productive TCRs among donors in an Asian-associated ancestry cluster than the approximately 700-donor mean. A group of highly shared sequence variants was considered likely to be a technical artifact of the sequencing pipeline. Presence/absence analyses assumed roughly uniform sequencing depth across donors, an assumption that may not hold. A later genetic analysis associated a missense DCLRE1C variant with V-gene and J-gene trimming of TCR beta chains, and an independent cohort replicated the association. Because HLA typing was unavailable for some donors at each locus, only the typed subset was used in association tests.

The germline V gene (reference sequence) specifies MNHNY as CDR1 and SVGAGI as CDR2. The germline ends are 17 bases apart after V is trimmed by 8 bases and J by 1 base. The CDR3 contains 15 residues, cysteine and phenylalanine counted. Only the CDR3 part of the read is kept: 45 bases, read in frame from the first base. Material: PBMCs. The chain uses TRBV6-6 and TRBJ1-1; TRBD1 is a possible D gene, resting on 6 matching bases. The source of this sequence is a man aged 45-65 years in good health and CMV-seronegative. The CDR3 has the sequence CASRMTSTGNTEAFF. The DNA reads TGTGCCAGCCGGATGACCTCGACAGGGAACACTGAAGCTTTCTTT.